The rows below give T cell receptor beta chains drawn from one sample of a study of post-analysis software for immune sequencing data. TCRdb independently ran MiXCR on the PCR reads; one entry per CDR3 protein. The table lists 700,000 to 800,000 distinct CDR3 sequences, 25% to 30% of them singletons. Material: blood. The source of these receptors is a girl aged 5 to 17 with multiple sclerosis. Both conserved end residues are part of each CDR3.

V gene	J gene	CDR3 protein
TRBV4-2	TRBJ1-5	CASSPVTGANQPQHF
TRBV20-1	TRBJ2-1	CSARAGLAESSYNEQFF
TRBV24-1	TRBJ2-1	CATRRDNYNEQFF
TRBV20-1	TRBJ2-1	CSARGIAREVNEQFF
TRBV29-1	TRBJ2-3	CSVLRNGPRRDTQYF
TRBV27	TRBJ2-7	CASSLAGFSYEQYF
TRBV5-1	TRBJ2-4	CASSVTGENIQYF
TRBV29-1	TRBJ1-1	CSVQGEMVGTEAFF
TRBV20-1	TRBJ2-3	CSARNTVNQGIWTDTQYF
TRBV7-2	TRBJ2-4	CASTTVSGRRGIQYF